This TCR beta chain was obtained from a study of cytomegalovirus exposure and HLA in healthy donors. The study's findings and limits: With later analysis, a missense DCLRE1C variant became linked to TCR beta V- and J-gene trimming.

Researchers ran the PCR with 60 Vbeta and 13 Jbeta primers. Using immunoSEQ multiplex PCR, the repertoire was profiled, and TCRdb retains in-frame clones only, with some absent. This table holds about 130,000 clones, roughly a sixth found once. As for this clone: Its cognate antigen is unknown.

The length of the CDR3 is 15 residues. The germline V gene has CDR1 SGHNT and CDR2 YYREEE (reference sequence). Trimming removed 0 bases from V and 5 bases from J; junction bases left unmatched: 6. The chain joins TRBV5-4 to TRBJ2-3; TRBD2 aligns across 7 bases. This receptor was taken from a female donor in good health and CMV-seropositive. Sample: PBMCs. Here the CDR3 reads CASSLVSGVEDTQYF. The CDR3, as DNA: TGTGCCAGCAGCTTGGTCAGCGGGGTGGAAGATACGCAGTATTTT.